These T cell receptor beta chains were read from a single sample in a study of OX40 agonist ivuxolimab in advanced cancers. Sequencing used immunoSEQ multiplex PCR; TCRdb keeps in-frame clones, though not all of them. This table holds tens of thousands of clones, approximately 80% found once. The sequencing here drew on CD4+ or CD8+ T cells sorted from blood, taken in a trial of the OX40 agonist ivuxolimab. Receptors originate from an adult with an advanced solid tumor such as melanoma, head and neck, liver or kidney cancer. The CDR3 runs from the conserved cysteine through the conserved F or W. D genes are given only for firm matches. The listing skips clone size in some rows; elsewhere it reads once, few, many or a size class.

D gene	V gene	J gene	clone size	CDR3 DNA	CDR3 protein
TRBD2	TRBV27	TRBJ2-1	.	TGTGCCAGCAGTTCCCCGACTAGCGGGAGTTCGTACAATGAGCAGTTCTTC	CASSSPTSGSSYNEQFF
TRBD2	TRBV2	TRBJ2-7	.	TGTGCCAGCACCGAAACTAGCGGGAGGGCCCACGAGCAGTACTTC	CASTETSGRAHEQYF
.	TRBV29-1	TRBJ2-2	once	TGCAGCGTTTCGGAGGCGAGCGGGGAGCTGTTTTTT	CSVSEASGELFF
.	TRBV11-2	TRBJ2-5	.	TGTGCCAGCAGCCCTGGGGAGACCCAGTACTTC	CASSPGETQYF
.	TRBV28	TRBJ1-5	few	TGTGCCAGCTGTCTGGCGGGGAATCAGCCCCAGCATTTT	CASCLAGNQPQHF
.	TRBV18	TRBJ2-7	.	TGTGCCAGCTCACCACCGTCCAGGCCACCCTACGAGCAGTACTTC	CASSPPSRPPYEQYF
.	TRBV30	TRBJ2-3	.	TGTGCCTGGAGTGTAGACAGCGAGTGGACAGATACGCAGTATTTT	CAWSVDSEWTDTQYF
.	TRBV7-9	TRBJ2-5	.	TGTGCCAGCAGCTTAGAGGCACAGACCCAGTACTTC	CASSLEAQTQYF
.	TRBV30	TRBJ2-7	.	TGTGCCTGGGGGCCGGGATCACGCGAGCAGTACTTC	CAWGPGSREQYF
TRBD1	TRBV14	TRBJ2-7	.	TGTGCCAGCAGCCATGGACAGGGGGCAGGCTACGAGCAGTACTTC	CASSHGQGAGYEQYF
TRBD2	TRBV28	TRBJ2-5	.	TGTGCCAGCAGTAACGGACTAGCGGGCCTGGGGGAGACCCAGTACTTC	CASSNGLAGLGETQYF
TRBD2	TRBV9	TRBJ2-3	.	TGTGCCAGCAGCGCACAAGCGGGAGGGCCTGCAGATACGCAGTATTTT	CASSAQAGGPADTQYF
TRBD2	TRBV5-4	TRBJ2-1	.	TGTGCCAGCAGCTTCGGACTAGCGGGGGGGCTGGAGCAGTTCTTC	CASSFGLAGGLEQFF
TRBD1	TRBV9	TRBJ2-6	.	TGTGCCAGCAGCGTAGGACAGGGGCCGTCCTCTGGGGCCAACGTCCTGACTTTC	CASSVGQGPSSGANVLTF
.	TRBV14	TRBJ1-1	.	TGTGCCAGCAGCCTAGGCGGGGCGCTCACTGAAGCTTTCTTT	CASSLGGALTEAFF
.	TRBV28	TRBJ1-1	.	TGTGCCAGCAGTTTCATTGGAGTGAACACTGAAGCTTTCTTT	CASSFIGVNTEAFF
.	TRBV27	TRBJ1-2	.	TGTGCCAGCAGCGTACGCTTGGGGGGGGCGCAAAGAGTTTTTGGCTACACCTTC	CASSVRLGGAQRVFGYTF
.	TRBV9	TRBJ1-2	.	TGTGCCAGCAGCGTAGGAGGCGGGTATTTGGATGGCTACACCTTC	CASSVGGGYLDGYTF
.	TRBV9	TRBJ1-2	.	TGTGCCAGCAAATTCCCCGGCGGGGCGGACGGCGGCTACACCTTC	CASKFPGGADGGYTF
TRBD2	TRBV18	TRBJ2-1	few	TGTGCCAGCTCACGGAGGGGCGGGGGGACCTACAATGAGCAGTTCTTC	CASSRRGGGTYNEQFF
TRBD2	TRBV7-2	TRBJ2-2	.	TGTGCCAGCAGCTTACTAGCGGGGGCACTAACCGGGGAGCTGTTTTTT	CASSLLAGALTGELFF
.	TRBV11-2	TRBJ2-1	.	TGTGCCAGCAGCCGGACAGAGCAGTTCTTC	CASSRTEQFF